This TCR beta chain comes out of a study of cytomegalovirus exposure and HLA in healthy donors. TCRdb's table, derived via immunoSEQ multiplex PCR, lists solely in-frame clones and lacks some. Of approximately 200,000 clones listed, approximately 82% are singletons. There are 18 residues in the CDR3. In germline, CDR1 is SGDLS, CDR2 YYNGEE. J lost 0 bases, V lost 4 bases, and 10 bases had no gene match. The chain uses TRBV9 and TRBJ2-2; 9 nucleotides agree with TRBD1. The clonotype originates from a woman in her twenties or thirties in good health and CMV-seropositive. Sequencing was done on a sample of PBMCs. The CDR3 nucleotides are TGTGCCAGCAGCAGACGTGCCGGGACAGGGACGAACACCGGGGAGCTGTTTTTT. It encodes CASSRRAGTGTNTGELFF.